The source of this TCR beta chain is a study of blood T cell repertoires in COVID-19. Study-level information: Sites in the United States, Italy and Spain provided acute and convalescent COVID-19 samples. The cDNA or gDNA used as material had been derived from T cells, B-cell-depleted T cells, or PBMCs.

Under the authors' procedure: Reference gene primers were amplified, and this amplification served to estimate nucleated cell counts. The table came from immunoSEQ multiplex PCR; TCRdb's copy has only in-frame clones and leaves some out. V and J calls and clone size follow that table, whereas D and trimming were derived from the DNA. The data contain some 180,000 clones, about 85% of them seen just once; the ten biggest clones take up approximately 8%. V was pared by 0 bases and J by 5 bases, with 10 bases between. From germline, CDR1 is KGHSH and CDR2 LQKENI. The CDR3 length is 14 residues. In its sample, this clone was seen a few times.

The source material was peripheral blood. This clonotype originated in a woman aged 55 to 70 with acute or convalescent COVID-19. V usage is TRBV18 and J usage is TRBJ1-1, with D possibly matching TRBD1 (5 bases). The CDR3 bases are TGTGCCAGCTCACCACCGGGGGGGGATACTGAAGCTTTCTTT. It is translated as CASSPPGGDTEAFF.